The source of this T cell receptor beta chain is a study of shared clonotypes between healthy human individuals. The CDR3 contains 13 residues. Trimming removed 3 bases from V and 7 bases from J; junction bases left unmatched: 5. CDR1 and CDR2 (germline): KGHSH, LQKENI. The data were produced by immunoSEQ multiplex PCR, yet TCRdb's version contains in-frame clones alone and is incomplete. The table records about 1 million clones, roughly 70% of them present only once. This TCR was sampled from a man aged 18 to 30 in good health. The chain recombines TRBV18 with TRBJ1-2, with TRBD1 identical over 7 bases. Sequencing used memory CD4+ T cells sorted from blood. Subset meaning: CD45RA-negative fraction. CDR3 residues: CASSPGTDAGYTF. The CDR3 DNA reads TGTGCCAGCTCACCTGGGACAGACGCTGGCTACACCTTC.